This T cell receptor beta chain was identified in a study of regulatory T cells. A couple of CD3G-deficient patients had more severe autoimmunity; all had some. Amplification used 52 TRBV primers and 13 TRBJ primers. Sequenced by immunoSEQ multiplex PCR; TCRdb stores in-frame clones only, minus some. Found here are approximately 29,000 clones, approximately 93% of them singletons; the top ten hold about 0.99%. This CDR3 is built from 15 residues. Germline loops: CDR1 SGHRS, CDR2 YFSETQ. Germline trimming cut 3 bases from V and 4 bases from J; bases unmatched to any gene: 5. Remarks on this clone: Its specificity is not known.

Study outcomes and limitations: Hydrophobic residues at CDR3 positions 6 and 7 were enriched in conventional CD4+ T cells of CD3G-deficient patients.

The sample taken for sequencing was conventional CD4+ T cells sorted from blood. This chain links TRBV5-1 with TRBJ2-1; 9 bases align to TRBD1. This TCR derives from a child aged 2 to 10 with CD3G deficiency. This chain's CDR3 is CASSSGQGGYNEQFF. The CDR3 DNA is TGCGCCAGCAGCTCGGGACAGGGAGGATACAATGAGCAGTTCTTC.